The T cell receptor beta chain described here comes from a study of human T cells and chemical hapten exposure. A note on this clonotype: The target antigen is unknown.

The germline V gene has CDR1 SGHRS and CDR2 YFSETQ. The CDR3 is made up of 14 amino acids. With 4 bases removed from V and 2 bases from J, the gap between germline ends came to 13 bases. Noted time point: patch test 3, about 24 weeks after DPC sensitization. The treatment denotes: therapeutic diphenylcyclopropenone sensitization with weekly scalp DPC. The study, taken as a whole, reports: TCRs above 1 in 1000 frequency did not change with DPC sensitization.

TCRdb ran MiXCR on the RACE reads and lists one entry per CDR3 protein. The sample lists tens of thousands of distinct CDR3 sequences, about 11% occurring once. The receptor was derived from a woman in her twenties or thirties with alopecia areata. Some clones in this sample may be carry-over from other donors' samples. The chain employs TRBV5-1 and TRBJ2-7; D call uncertain. The sequencing here drew on whole blood, taken in connection with sensitization to the hapten diphenylcyclopropenone (DPC). CDR3 protein: CASSPSKSTYEQYF. Here the CDR3 DNA reads TGCGCCAGCAGCCCTTCAAAGTCGACCTACGAGCAGTACTTC.